These 8 T cell receptor beta chains came from one sample sequenced in a study of identifying expanded T cells in peripheral blood. Profiled with immunoSEQ multiplex PCR; TCRdb holds only in-frame clones, not every one. This table holds 90,000 to 110,000 clones, around 90% found once. The sample consisted of blood. The receptors shown here come from a person aged 18 to 70 in good health.

The chain links TRBV5-1 to TRBJ2-7; TRBD1 might be the D (5 bases). This CDR3 has 12 residues. Trimming removed 4 bases from V and 3 bases from J, with 8 bases in between. Germline CDR1 is SGHRS and CDR2 is YFSETQ. The CDR3 DNA reads TGCGCCAGCAGCCCGGACAACTACGAGCAGTACTTC. It is translated as CASSPDNYEQYF.

The chain recombines TRBV7-9 with TRBJ2-5; D is ambiguous. Germline CDR1 SEHNR, CDR2 FQNEAQ (reference sequence). The CDR3 covers 14 residues. V shed 2 bases and J shed 2 bases, with 9 bases lying between them. CDR3 coding DNA: TGTGCCAGCAGCTTATATTCAGGTCAAGAGACCCAGTACTTC. It yields the protein CASSLYSGQETQYF. Combining the CDR3 with reference TRBV7-9 and TRBJ2-5 gives the whole variable domain DTGVSQNPRHKITKRGQNVTFRCDPISEHNRLYWYRQTLGQGPEFLTYFQNEAQLEKSRLLSDRFSAERPKGSFSTLEIQRTEQGDSAMYLCASSLYSGQETQYFGPGTRLLVL.

The chain has TRBV11-1 and TRBJ2-4, with D uncertain. The CDR3 is 16 residues long. Germline CDR1 SGHAT, CDR2 FQDESV (reference sequence). V lost 5 bases and J 0 bases, leaving 14 bases between the germline ends. The CDR3 spells CASSPSKPVAKNIQYF. The CDR3 DNA sequence: TGTGCCAGCAGCCCATCGAAGCCCGTAGCCAAAAACATTCAGTACTTC.

The rearrangement uses TRBV18 and TRBJ2-5, with 7 bases fitting TRBD2. This CDR3 has 14 residues. The germline V gene has CDR1 KGHSH and CDR2 LQKENI. Losses at the gene ends were 6 bases for V and 7 bases for J; bases not matched to a gene: 11. In DNA form, the CDR3 reads TGTGCCAGCTCGGGAGCGGGGTTCTCAGGGACCCAGTACTTC. Translation: CASSGAGFSGTQYF.

V usage is TRBV5-1 and J usage is TRBJ2-7; tentative D call: TRBD1 (6 bases). The length of the CDR3 is 13 residues. V lost 7 bases, J lost 5 bases, and 16 bases lay in between. Per germline, CDR1 SGHRS and CDR2 YFSETQ. The CDR3 region is CASAGTPPDEQYF. In DNA, the CDR3 is TGCGCCAGCGCCGGGACACCCCCGGACGAGCAGTACTTC.

The chain carries TRBV18 and TRBJ1-5, with 7 bases that match TRBD1. The CDR3 covers 16 residues. Germline trimming cut 5 bases from V and 2 bases from J; bases unmatched to any gene: 9. The germline V gene encodes CDR1 KGHSH and CDR2 LQKENI. CDR3 sequence (DNA): TGTGCCAGCTCATCAGACAGGGCAAATGGCAATCAGCCCCAGCATTTT. Encoded protein: CASSSDRANGNQPQHF.

The V call is TRBV5-1, the J call TRBJ2-7; 10 nucleotides align to TRBD1. The V and J ends lost 0 bases and 2 bases, in that order; junction bases with no gene match: 5. The CDR3 runs to 16 residues. Germline CDR1 and CDR2: SGHRS and YFSETQ. As DNA, the CDR3 is TGCGCCAGCAGCTTGGTGGGACAGGGGTCCCCCTACGAGCAGTACTTC. It yields the protein CASSLVGQGSPYEQYF. Using reference TRBV5-1 and TRBJ2-7 for the parts outside the CDR3, the full variable domain is KAGVTQTPRYLIKTRGQQVTLSCSPISGHRSVSWYQQTPGQGLQFLFEYFSETQRNKGNFPGRFSGRQFSNSRSEMNVSTLELGDSALYLCASSLVGQGSPYEQYFGPGTRLTVT.

This clone was seen more than once but under ten times. This rearrangement joins TRBV2 to TRBJ2-5; D gene uncertain. The CDR3 is 11 amino acids. V was cut by 6 bases and J by 5 bases, with 7 bases left in between. Germline V CDR1 and CDR2: SNHLY, FYNNEI. This chain's CDR3 is CASSLTETQYF. Here the CDR3 DNA reads TGTGCCAGCAGCCTCACGGAGACCCAGTACTTC. The full variable domain, with the rest looked up from reference TRBV2 and TRBJ2-5, is EPEVTQTPSHQVTQMGQEVILRCVPISNHLYFYWYRQILGQKVEFLVSFYNNEISEKSEIFDDQFSVERPDGSNFTLKIRSTKLEDSAMYFCASSLTETQYFGPGTRLLVL.